This T cell receptor beta chain derives from a study of cytomegalovirus exposure and HLA in healthy donors. The PCR made use of 60 Vbeta and 13 Jbeta primers. As handled by the study authors: It was a later analysis that counted tens of millions of unique TCR beta chains, of which around 11 million were shared. TCRdb's table, derived via immunoSEQ multiplex PCR, lists solely in-frame clones and lacks some. V, J and clone size reflect that table, while D and trimming were determined from the DNA. The profile shows 150,000 to 190,000 clones, around 74% of them singletons. The V gene's germline CDR1 is SGHRS and CDR2 YFSETQ. The CDR3 has 14 residues. V was clipped by 4 bases and J by 4 bases, with 13 bases between them. A word on this clone: Its antigen remains unknown.

Study outcomes and limitations: Data from an earlier analysis indicated that most TCR beta V segments were productive either about 87% or about 30% of the time. Overall, about 160 TCR beta chains were annotated as cytomegalovirus-associated.

As for the donors, each was a healthy bone marrow donor. The sequenced sample was PBMCs. The chain employs TRBV5-1 and TRBJ2-3; weak D call: TRBD2 (6 bases). This clonotype was obtained from a man aged 18 to 30 in good health and CMV-seronegative. The DNA of the CDR3 is TGCGCCAGCAGCACCGGGGAGGCCCCAGATACGCAGTATTTT. This encodes CASSTGEAPDTQYF.